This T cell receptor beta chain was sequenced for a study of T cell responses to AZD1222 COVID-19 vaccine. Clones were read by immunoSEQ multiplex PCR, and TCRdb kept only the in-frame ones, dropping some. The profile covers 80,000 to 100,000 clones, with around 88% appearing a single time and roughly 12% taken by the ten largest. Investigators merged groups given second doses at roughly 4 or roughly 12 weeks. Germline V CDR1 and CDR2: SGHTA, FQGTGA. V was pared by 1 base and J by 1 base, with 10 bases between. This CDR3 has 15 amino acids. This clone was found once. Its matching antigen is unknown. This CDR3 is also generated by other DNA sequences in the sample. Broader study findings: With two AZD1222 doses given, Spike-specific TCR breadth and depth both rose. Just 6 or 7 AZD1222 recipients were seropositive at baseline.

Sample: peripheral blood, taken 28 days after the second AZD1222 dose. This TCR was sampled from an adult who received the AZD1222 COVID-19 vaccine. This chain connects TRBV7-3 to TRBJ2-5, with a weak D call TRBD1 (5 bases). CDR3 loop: CASSLSAGRQETQYF. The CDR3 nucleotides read TGTGCCAGCAGCTTAAGCGCAGGGCGCCAAGAGACCCAGTACTTC.